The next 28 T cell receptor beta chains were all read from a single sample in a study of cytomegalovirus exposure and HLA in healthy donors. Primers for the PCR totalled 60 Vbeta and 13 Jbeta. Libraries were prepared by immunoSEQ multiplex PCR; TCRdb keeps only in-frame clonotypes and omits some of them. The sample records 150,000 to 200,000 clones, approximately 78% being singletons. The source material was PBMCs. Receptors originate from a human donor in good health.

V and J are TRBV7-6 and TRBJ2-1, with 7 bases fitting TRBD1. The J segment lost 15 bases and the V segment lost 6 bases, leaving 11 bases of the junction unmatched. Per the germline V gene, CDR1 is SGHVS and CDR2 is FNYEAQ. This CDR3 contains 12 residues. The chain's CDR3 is CASSTGQPALFF. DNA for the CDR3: TGTGCCAGCAGTACGGGACAGCCGGCGCTGTTCTTC. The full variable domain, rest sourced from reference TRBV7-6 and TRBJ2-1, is GAGVSQSPRYKVTKRGQDVALRCDPISGHVSLYWYRQALGQGPEFLTYFNYEAQQDKSGLPNDRFSAERPEGSISTLTIQRTEQRDSAMYRCASSTGQPALFFGPGTRLTVL.

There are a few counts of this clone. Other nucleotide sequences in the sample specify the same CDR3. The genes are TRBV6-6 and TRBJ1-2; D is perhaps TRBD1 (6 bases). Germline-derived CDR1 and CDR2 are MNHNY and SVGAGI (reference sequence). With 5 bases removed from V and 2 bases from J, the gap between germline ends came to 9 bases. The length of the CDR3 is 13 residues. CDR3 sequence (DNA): TGTGCCAGCAGTCCCGGGACAAACTATGGCTACACCTTC. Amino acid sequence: CASSPGTNYGYTF.

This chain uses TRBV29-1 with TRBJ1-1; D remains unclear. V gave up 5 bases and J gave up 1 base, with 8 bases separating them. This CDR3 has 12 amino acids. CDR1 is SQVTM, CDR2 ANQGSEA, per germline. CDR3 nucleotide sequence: TGCAGCGTTCGTCACAGGAACACTGAAGCTTTCTTT. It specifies CSVRHRNTEAFF.

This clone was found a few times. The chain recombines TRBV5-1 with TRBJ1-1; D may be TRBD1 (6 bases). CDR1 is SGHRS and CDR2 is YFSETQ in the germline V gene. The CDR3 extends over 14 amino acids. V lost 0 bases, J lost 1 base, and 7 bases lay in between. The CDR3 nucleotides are TGCGCCAGCAGCTTGGACAGGGCGAACACTGAAGCTTTCTTT. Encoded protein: CASSLDRANTEAFF.

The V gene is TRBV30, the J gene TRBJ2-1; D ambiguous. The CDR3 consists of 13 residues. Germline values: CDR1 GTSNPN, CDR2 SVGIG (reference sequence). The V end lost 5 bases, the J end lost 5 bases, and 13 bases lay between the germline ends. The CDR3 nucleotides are TGTGCCTGGGAGTCAACCAAGCACAATGAGCAGTTCTTC. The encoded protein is CAWESTKHNEQFF.

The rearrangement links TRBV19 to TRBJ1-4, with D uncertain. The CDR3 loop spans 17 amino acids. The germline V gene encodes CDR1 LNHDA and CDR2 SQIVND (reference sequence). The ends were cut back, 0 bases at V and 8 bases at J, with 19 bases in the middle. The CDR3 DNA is TGTGCCAGTAGTATAGACTTTTCCGGCGCCATGGGCGAAAAACTGTTTTTT. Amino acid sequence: CASSIDFSGAMGEKLFF.

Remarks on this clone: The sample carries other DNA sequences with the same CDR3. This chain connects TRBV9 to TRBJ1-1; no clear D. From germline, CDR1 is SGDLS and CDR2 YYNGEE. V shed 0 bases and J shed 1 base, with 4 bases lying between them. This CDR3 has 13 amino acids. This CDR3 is CASSVGPNTEAFF. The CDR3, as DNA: TGTGCCAGCAGCGTAGGGCCGAACACTGAAGCTTTCTTT.

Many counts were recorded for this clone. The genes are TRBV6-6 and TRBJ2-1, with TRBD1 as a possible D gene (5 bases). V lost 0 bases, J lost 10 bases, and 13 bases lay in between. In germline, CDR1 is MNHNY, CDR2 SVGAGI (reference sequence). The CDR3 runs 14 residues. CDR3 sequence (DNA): TGTGCCAGCAGTTACTCGGTCAGGGAAGACGAGCAGTTCTTC. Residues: CASSYSVREDEQFF.

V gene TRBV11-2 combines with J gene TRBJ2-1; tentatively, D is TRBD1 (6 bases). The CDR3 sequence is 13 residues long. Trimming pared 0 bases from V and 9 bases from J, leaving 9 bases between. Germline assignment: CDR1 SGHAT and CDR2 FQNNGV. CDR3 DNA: TGTGCCAGCAGCTTAGAGCAGGGGATTGAGCAGTTCTTC. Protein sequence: CASSLEQGIEQFF.

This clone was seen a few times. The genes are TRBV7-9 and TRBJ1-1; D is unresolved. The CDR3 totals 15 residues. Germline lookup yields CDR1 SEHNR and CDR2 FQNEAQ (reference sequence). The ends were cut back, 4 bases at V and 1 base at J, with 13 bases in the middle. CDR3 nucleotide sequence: TGTGCCAGCAGCTCGCAAATGACACCGAACACTGAAGCTTTCTTT. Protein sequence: CASSSQMTPNTEAFF.

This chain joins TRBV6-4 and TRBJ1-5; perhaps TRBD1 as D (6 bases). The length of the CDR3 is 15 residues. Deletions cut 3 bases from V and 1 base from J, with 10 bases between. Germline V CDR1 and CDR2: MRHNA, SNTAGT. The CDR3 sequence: CASSEQGASNQPQHF. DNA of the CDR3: TGTGCCAGCAGTGAACAGGGAGCAAGCAATCAGCCCCAGCATTTT.

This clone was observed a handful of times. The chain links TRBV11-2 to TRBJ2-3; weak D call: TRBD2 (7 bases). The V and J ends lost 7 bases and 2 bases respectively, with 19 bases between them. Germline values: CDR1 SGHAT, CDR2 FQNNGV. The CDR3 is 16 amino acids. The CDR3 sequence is CASNLGLGGPTDTQYF. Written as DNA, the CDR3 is TGTGCCAGCAACCTAGGTCTCGGGGGGCCCACAGATACGCAGTATTTT.

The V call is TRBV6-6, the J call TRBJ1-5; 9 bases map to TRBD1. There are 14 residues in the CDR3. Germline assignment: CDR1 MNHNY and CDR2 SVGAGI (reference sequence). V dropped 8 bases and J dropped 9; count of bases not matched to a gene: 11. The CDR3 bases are TGTGCCAGCTCCCCGGGGACAGGGAGAGGGCCCCAGCATTTT. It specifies CASSPGTGRGPQHF.

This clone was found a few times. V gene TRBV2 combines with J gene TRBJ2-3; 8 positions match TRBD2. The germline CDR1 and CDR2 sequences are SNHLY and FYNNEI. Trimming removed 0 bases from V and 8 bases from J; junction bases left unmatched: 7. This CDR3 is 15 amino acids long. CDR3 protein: CASSEAALAGGTQYF. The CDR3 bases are TGTGCCAGCAGTGAAGCAGCGCTAGCGGGCGGTACGCAGTATTTT.

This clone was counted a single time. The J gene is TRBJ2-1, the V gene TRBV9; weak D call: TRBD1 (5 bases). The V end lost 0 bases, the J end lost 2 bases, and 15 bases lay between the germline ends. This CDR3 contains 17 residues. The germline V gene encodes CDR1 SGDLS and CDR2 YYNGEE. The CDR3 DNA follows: TGTGCCAGCAGCGTAGGGCTAGGGGCGGTCGCCTACAATGAGCAGTTCTTC. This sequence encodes CASSVGLGAVAYNEQFF. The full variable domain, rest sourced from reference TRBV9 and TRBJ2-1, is DSGVTQTPKHLITATGQRVTLRCSPRSGDLSVYWYQQSLDQGLQFLIQYYNGEERAKGNILERFSAQQFPDLHSELNLSSLELGDSALYFCASSVGLGAVAYNEQFFGPGTRLTVL.

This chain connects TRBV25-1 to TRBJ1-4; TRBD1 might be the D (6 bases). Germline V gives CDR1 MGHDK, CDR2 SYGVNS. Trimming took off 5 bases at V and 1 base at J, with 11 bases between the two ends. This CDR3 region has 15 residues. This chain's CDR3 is CASSTPGVTNEKLFF. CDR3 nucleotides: TGTGCCAGCAGTACCCCAGGGGTAACTAATGAAAAACTGTTTTTT.

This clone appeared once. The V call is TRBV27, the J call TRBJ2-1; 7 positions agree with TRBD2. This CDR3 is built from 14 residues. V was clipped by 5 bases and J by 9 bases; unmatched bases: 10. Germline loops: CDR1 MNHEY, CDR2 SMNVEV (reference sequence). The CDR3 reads CASSPSPAGCEQFF. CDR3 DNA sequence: TGTGCCAGCAGTCCAAGTCCAGCGGGGTGTGAGCAGTTCTTC.

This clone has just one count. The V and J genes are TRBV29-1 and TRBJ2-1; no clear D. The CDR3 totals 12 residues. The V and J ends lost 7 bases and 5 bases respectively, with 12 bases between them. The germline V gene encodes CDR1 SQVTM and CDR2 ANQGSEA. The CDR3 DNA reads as TGCAGCGCCCTAGTGCCCCACAATGAGCAGTTCTTC. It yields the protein CSALVPHNEQFF.

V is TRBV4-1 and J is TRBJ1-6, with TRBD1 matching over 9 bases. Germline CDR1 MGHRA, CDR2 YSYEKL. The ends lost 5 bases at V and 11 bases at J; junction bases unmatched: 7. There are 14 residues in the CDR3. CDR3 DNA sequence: TGCGCCAGCAGCGCGACAGGGGGTTTGACACCCCTCCACTTT. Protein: CASSATGGLTPLHF.

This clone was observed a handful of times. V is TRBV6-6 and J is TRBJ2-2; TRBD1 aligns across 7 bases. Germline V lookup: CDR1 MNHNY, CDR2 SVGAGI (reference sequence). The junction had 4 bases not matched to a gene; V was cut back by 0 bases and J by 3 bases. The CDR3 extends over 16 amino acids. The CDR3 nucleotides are TGTGCCAGCAGTTACTCGAGGCAGGGGGACACCGGGGAGCTGTTTTTT. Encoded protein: CASSYSRQGDTGELFF.

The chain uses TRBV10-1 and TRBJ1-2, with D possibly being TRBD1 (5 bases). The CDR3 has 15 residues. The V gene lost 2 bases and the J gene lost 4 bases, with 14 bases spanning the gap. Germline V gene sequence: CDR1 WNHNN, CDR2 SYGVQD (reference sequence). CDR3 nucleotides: TGCGCCAGCAGTGAGAGGGGCCCTTGCTGCTATGGCTACACCTTC. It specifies CASSERGPCCYGYTF.

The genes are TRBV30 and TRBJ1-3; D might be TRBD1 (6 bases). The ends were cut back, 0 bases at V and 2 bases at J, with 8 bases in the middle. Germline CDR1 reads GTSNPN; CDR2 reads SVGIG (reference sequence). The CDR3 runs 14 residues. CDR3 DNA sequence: TGTGCCTGGAGTGTAGGGACAACTGGAAACACCATATATTTT. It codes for CAWSVGTTGNTIYF.

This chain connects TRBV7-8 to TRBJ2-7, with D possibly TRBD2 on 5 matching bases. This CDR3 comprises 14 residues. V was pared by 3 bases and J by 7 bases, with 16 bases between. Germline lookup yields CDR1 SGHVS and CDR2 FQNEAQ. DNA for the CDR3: TGTGCCAGCAGCTTGTCCGAAGGACTGATTGAGCAGTACTTC. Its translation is CASSLSEGLIEQYF.

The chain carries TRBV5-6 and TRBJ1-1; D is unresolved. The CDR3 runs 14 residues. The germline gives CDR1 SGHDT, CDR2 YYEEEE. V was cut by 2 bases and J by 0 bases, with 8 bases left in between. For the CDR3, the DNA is TGTGCCAGCAGCTTCGGGGAGATGAACACTGAAGCTTTCTTT. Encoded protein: CASSFGEMNTEAFF. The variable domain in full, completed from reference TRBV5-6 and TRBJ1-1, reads DAGVTQSPTHLIKTRGQQVTLRCSPKSGHDTVSWYQQALGQGPQFIFQYYEEEERQRGNFPDRFSGHQFPNYSSELNVNALLLGDSALYLCASSFGEMNTEAFFGQGTRLTVV.

The CDR3 nucleotides are TGCGCCAGCAGCTTGGAGGGGCCGAACTATGGCTACACCTTC. Translating gives CASSLEGPNYGYTF. The V and J genes are TRBV5-1 and TRBJ1-2; weak D call: TRBD1 (5 bases). The germline V gene has CDR1 SGHRS and CDR2 YFSETQ. The CDR3 covers 14 residues. V lost 0 bases and J 2 bases, leaving 8 bases between the germline ends.

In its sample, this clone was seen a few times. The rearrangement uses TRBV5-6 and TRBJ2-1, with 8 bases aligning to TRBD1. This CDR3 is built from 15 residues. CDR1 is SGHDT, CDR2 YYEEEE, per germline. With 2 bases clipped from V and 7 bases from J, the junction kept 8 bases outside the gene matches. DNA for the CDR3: TGTGCCAGCAGCTTTCTAACAGGGGGTAGGAATGAGCAGTTCTTC. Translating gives CASSFLTGGRNEQFF.

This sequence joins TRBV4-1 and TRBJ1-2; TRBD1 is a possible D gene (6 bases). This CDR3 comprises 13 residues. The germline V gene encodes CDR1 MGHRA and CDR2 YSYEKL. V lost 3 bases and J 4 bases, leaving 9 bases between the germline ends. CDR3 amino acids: CASSQTGGYGYTF. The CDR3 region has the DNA TGCGCCAGCAGCCAGACAGGAGGCTATGGCTACACCTTC.

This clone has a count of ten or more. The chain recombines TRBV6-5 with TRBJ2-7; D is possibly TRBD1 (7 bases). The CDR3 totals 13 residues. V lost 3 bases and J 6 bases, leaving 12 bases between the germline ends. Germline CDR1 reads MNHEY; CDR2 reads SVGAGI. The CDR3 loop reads CASSYRQGGEQYF. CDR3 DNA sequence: TGTGCCAGCAGTTATCGGCAGGGGGGCGAGCAGTACTTC.